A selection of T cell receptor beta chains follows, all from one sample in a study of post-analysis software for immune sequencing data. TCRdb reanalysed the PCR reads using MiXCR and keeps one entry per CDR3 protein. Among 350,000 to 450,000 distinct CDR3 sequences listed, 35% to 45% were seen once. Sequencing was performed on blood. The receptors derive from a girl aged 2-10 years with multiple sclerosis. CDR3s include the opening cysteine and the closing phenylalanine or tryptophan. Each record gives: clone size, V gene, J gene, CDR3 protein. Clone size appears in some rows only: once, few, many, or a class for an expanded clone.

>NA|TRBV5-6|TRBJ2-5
CASSLSGQGLWQETQYF
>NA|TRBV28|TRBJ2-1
CASSTQPRTSGEQFF
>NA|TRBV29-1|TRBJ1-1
CSVVTLTGTEAFF
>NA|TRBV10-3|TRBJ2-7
CAISDTIAGAYEQYF
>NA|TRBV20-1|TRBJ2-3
CSARTPGTLTDTQYF
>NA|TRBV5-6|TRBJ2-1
CASSLMVVWETGYNEQFF
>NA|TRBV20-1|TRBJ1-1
CSKKSGSEAFF
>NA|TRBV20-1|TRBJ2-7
CSARTRSSYEQYF
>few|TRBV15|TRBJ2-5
CATSRDQGRTQYF
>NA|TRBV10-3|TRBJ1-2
CAIGPSSYGYTF
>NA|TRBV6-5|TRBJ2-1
CASSTGDFPSYNEQFF
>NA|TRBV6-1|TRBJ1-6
CASSENRGSYNSLLHF
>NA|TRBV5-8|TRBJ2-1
CASSLALAAETQFF
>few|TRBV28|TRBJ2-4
CASSPYPQSVAKNIQYF
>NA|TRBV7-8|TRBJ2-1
CASSTRDNEQFF
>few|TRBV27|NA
CASSEGNEQYF
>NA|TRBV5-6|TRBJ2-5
CASSFVRGSTQETQYF
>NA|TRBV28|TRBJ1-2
CASSDSSVGGWEDGYTF
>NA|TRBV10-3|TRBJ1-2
CAISGTDNYGYTF
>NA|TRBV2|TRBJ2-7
CASSVFPGLSYEQYF
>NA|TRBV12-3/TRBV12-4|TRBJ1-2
CASLTDGNYGYTF
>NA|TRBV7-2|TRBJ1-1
CASSLSLGRGNTEAFF
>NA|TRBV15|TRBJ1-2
CATSRAQGADGYTF
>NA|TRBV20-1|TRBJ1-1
CSARNSPGEAFF
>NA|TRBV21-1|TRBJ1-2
CASYRRRSANYGYTF
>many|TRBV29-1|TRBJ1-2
CSVLGGYGYTF
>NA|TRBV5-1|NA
CASSLGLLNNEQYF
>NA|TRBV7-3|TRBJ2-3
CASSLHGGSDTQYF
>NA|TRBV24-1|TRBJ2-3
CATSDLGGRSSTDTQYF
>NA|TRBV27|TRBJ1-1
CASSFRGREGTEAFF
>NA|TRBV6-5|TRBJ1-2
CASRLTASYGYTF
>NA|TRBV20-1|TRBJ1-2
CSARQTGYDYGYTF
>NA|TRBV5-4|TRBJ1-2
CASSLDSEGYTF
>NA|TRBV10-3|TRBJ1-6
CAISDSAGGPGISPLHF
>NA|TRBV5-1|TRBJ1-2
CASSLFGGNYGYTF
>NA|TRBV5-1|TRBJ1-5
CASRFTGDSNQPQHF
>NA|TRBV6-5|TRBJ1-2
CASSYGTHYYGYTF